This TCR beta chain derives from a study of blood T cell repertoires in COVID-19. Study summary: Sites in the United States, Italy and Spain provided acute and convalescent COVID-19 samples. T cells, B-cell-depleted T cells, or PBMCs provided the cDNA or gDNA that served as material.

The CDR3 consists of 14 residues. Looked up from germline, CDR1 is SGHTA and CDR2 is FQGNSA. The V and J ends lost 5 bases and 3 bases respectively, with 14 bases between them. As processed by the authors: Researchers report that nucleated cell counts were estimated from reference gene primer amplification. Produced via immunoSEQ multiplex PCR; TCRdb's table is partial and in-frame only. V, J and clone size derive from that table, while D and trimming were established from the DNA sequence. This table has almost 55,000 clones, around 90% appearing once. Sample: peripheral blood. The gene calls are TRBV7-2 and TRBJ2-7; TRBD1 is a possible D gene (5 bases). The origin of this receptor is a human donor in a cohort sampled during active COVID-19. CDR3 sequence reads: CASSPDSSDYEQYF. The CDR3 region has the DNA TGTGCCAGCAGCCCTGACAGTTCGGACTACGAGCAGTACTTC.